This T cell receptor (beta chain) was identified in a study of cytomegalovirus exposure and HLA in healthy donors (dated by TCRdb to about 2017). Regarding the complete study: An earlier analysis of 587 of the donors reported 250 to 350 Gb of sequence data and around 120 million unique TCR beta sequences obtained from some 170 million T cells. An early release that covered approximately 600 HLA-typed donors contained approximately 300 gigabases of sequencing data and 75 million to 100 million unique TCR sequences. Of the 300 to 450 genotyped donors, approximately 80% were placed in the genetic ancestry cluster associated with self-reported Caucasian donors. The study was designed to test whether signatures of past pathogen exposure could be identified by cataloging public T cell receptors. The T cell repertoires of some 700 subjects were profiled by immunosequencing and related to cytomegalovirus serostatus. Besides the first cohort of hundreds of subjects, a separate validation cohort made up of roughly 130 different subjects was used. To predict cytomegalovirus infection status, the study combined high-throughput TCR immunosequencing, statistical association of individual TCRs with disease status, and machine learning. A later analysis re-analyzed previously published TCR beta repertoires from 666 donors and added high-resolution HLA genotyping to study TCR occurrence patterns. Rather than using new phenotypic data, the later analysis identified candidate immune exposures from TCR beta sequences and from how often those sequences occurred across donors. An earlier analysis of a few hundred of the donors applied high-throughput TCR beta sequencing to assess whether each TCR beta V gene segment acted as functional or pseudogenic. Donor age, sex, ethnicity and CMV serostatus were compiled alongside the repertoire data. A later genetic analysis used genome-wide SNP genotypes for about 55% of the 666 donors, treating that subset as a discovery cohort. All discovery cohort repertoires had been generated using a single sequencing platform. Class I and class II HLA loci were covered by the typing at four-digit resolution. Typing coverage varied by locus: roughly 629-640 donors for A, B, C, DRB1 and DQB1; more than 500 for DQA1; approximately 570 for DPA1; roughly 450 for DPB1. Four to six DR-DQ haplotypes were handled as single units for association and clustering, since linkage in the cohort was strong. Among some 410 genotyped donors of the cohort, an average of 235,054 unique TCR beta nucleotide sequences were sequenced per donor, roughly 20% of them non-productive.

V loses 11 bases of germline sequence and J loses 4 bases, and the interval between the two ends is 9 bases. From the cysteine up to the phenylalanine, the CDR3 has a length of 11 residues. Only CDR3 DNA remains: 33 bases, in frame from the first base. CDR1 and CDR2 were assigned from the germline V gene as MDHEN and SYDVKM. Library preparation used the immunoSEQ multiplex PCR assay. The multiplex PCR relied on a mix of 60 forward primers for TCR Vbeta segments and 13 reverse primers for TCR Jbeta segments. The CDR3 region of rearranged TCR beta genes was amplified from genomic DNA by a multiplex PCR assay. Amplified TCR beta libraries were sequenced as 87-base-pair reads on the Illumina HiSeq System. The study's processing was this. Across the 500 to 750 repertoires, a later analysis counted roughly 77 million unique TCR beta chains, 9 million to 14 million of which were shared by at least two donors. Raw reads were error-corrected and collapsed into unique sequences with a nearest-neighbor algorithm that merged closely related sequences to remove PCR and sequencing errors. Alignment of CDR3 sequences to IMGT reference sequences was used to assign V, D and J gene segments. For a sequence to be retained, at least a six-nucleotide match to both a V gene segment and a J gene segment was required. Rearrangements were called productive when the CDR3 lacked stop codons and stayed in frame with V and J; all others were non-productive. Following IMGT convention, CDR3 was defined as the stretch from the second conserved V-encoded cysteine up to the conserved J-encoded phenylalanine. In an earlier analysis of just under 600 of the donors, sequences lacking an unambiguous match to a single V gene segment were excluded. An earlier analysis of about 590 of the donors classified V segments as functional when productive rearrangements were above 56.7% and as segregating when the standard deviation between donors was above 5%. To diagnose cytomegalovirus status from the catalog of TCR beta chain sequences, a statistical classification framework was built. A later analysis assigned V and J genes by comparing TCR nucleotide sequences with IMGT/GENE-DB human TR gene sequences. Using the TCRdist pipeline, a later analysis assigned CDR3 sequences along with most-parsimonious VDJ recombination scenarios. In a later analysis, each TCR beta chain was defined by its CDR3 amino acid sequence together with its V-gene family, and reads without a unique V-gene family were excluded. As a way to deal with suspected cross-contamination and a sequencing artifact, a later analysis dropped over 550 nucleotide sequences that were highly shared and had low generation probability. For each public chain, a later analysis derived a clonal expansion index from normalized ranks of inferred template counts within each repertoire. A later analysis computed generation probabilities with a VDJ recombination model fitted to out-of-frame rearrangements, and checked the results against IGoR. Hypergeometric tests were used in a later analysis to score TCR-TCR, TCR-HLA and TCR-CMV co-occurrence, with a repertoire-size bias correction applied to the TCR pairs. False discovery rates were estimated in a later analysis by permuting HLA or CMV assignments 20 times. In a later analysis, co-occurring TCRs were grouped using DBSCAN, with TCRdist sequence similarity added in when clustering inside HLA-allele-positive subsets. Co-occurrence clustering excluded repertoires with fewer than 30,000 or more than 120,000 public chains, plus five with anomalous nucleotide sharing. The table comes from immuneACCESS by way of TCRdb, which keeps in-frame sequences with V and J called. Part of the clones is missing from these tables; in studies checked, under half for an unresolved V gene and the rest for unknown reasons. Clonal size and the V and J genes are those of that table, whereas D and trimming came from the DNA. For this sample the table gives about 140,000 clones, of which roughly three quarters were detected only once. The ten largest clones take up just under 3% of the sample.

With respect to this clone: This clone's antigen is unknown. One base away there is no much larger clone; base qualities are not given.

The cohort consisted of some 730 healthy bone marrow donors. Cohort members were all nominally healthy when sampled, although unrecorded immune exposures were likely present. The donor tested CMV seronegative, placing the donor among the 350 or so seronegative members of the cohort. Every donor gave a peripheral blood sample, and the peripheral blood mononuclear cells from that sample were used for TCR beta sequencing. The Qiagen DNeasy Blood Extraction Kit was used to extract genomic DNA from the blood cell samples. What the study reported, not specific to this receptor: The sequencing pipeline was judged likely to have produced a cluster of highly shared sequence variants as a technical artifact. In both the original and validation cohorts, the classifier was reported to diagnose cytomegalovirus status with high specificity and sensitivity. Three of the identified cytomegalovirus-associated TCR beta chains were confirmed in vitro to be specific for cytomegalovirus antigens. Presence/absence analyses assumed roughly uniform sequencing depth across donors, an assumption that may not hold. Only TCR beta chains were sequenced in this cohort, and the absence of alpha or paired-chain data limited detectable features. In an earlier analysis of around 600 of the donors, most TCR beta V segments appeared in productive rearrangements about 87% or about 30% of the time, broadly matching IMGT annotations. Most TCR sequences were observed very rarely across donors, whereas some public TCRs were present in many individuals. Because HLA typing was missing for some donors at each locus, association tests included only the typed subset. According to a later analysis, TCR association rates differed among HLA loci, with DRB1 alleles showing the most associated TCRs and HLA-C alleles showing the fewest. According to the authors, the approach could potentially be generalized to other disease states and immunological phenotypes. Assigning TCR associations to individual alleles was difficult when HLA alleles, especially DR and DQ, strongly co-occurred. Some IMGT-functional V segments, including TRBV6-2 and TRBV6-3, could not be distinguished by the 87-base-pair reads and were therefore excluded. According to a later analysis, most CMV-associated TCR beta chains appeared to be HLA-restricted, and the HLA associations seemed to be driven largely by CMV exposure. In a later analysis, around 17,000 TCR beta sequences were associated with specific HLA alleles at a false discovery rate of 0.05. A total of fewer than 200 TCR beta chains were listed by the study as associated with cytomegalovirus. V-gene and J-gene trimming of TCR beta chains was associated with a missense DCLRE1C variant in a later genetic analysis, and the association was replicated in an independent cohort. Immune exposure information for the cohort was limited to CMV serostatus. The earlier analysis of approximately 590 of the donors excluded some 15 rarely observed V segments, including chromosome 9 orphons, because counts were too low. In a later analysis, HLA-associated TCR beta chains were found to be more clonally expanded and to have lower generation probabilities than equally common non-associated chains. A further reported finding was that TCR beta sequences accurately predicted the HLA-A and HLA-B alleles for most subjects in the first cohort. Compared with the roughly 670-donor mean, donors in an Asian-associated ancestry cluster had fewer N-insertions in productive TCRs, according to a later genetic analysis. Correlated functional status among segregating V segments might reflect linkage disequilibrium, but an unknown experimental factor could not be ruled out. According to a later analysis, parvovirus B19, influenza, CMV and Epstein-Barr virus appeared linked to several top co-occurrence clusters.

Recombination linked TRBV28 to TRBJ1-5; D gene: possibly TRBD1, on 6 matching bases. This receptor was taken from a female donor in good health and CMV-seronegative. Sequencing was performed on PBMCs. The CDR3 reads as follows: CAAGANQPQHF. The nucleotides are TGTGCCGCAGGGGCAAATCAGCCCCAGCATTTT. This CDR3, with the reference TRBV28 and TRBJ1-5 proteins standing in past its ends, gives the full variable domain DVKVTQSSRYLVKRTGEKVFLECVQDMDHENMFWYRQDPGLGLRLIYFSYDVKMKEKGDIPEGYSVSREKKERFSLILESASTNQTSMYLCAAGANQPQHFGDGTRLSIL.